The present T cell receptor beta chain was sequenced within a study of blood T cell repertoires in COVID-19 (dated by TCRdb to 2018 to 2021). Regarding the research as a whole: Collaborator samples came from the United States, Italy and Spain and covered acute and convalescent phases of COVID-19. Nearly every sample came with metadata listing a de-identified subject ID, COVID-19 status, age in years and sex. The repertoires were made available in a free public database intended to serve as a resource for research on the immune response to SARS-CoV-2. Samples came from the ongoing ImmuneRACE study (first 160 participants) plus 1,254 subjects from 6 global collaborators. The material from the prospective study consisted of cDNA or gDNA derived from T cells, B-cell-depleted T cells, or PBMCs. Subjects who had been exposed to COVID-19, were actively infected with it, or had recovered from it provided the deeply sampled blood TCRbeta repertoires that made up the dataset. Where available, HLA class I and class II types were taken from metadata supplied by the sample provider and were not determined by assay-based typing.

TCRbeta CDR3 regions were amplified from genomic DNA by means of the immunoSEQ Assay, a bias-controlled multiplex PCR. The paper's processing steps were these. The number of nucleated cells in each sample was estimated from the amplification of reference gene primers within the assay. To quantify the absolute abundance of each unique TCRbeta CDR3 rearrangement, sequence reads were collapsed and filtered. Productive Simpson clonality was computed per sample as the square root of Simpson's diversity index over productive rearrangements. TCRdb stores this immuneACCESS table with in-frame sequences only. Part of the clones is absent; in the studies checked, under half of the shortfall reflects unresolved V genes, and no reason is known for the rest. V, J and clone size derive from that table, while D and trimming were established from the DNA sequence. The sample table shows tens of thousands of clones, and roughly 80% are seen once. The top ten hold roughly 5.9% of the sample.

Collaborating institutions collected whole blood in K2EDTA tubes following their own protocols. For TCRbeta analysis, collaborators shipped samples in one of three forms: frozen whole blood, isolated PBMCs, or DNA extracted from either of those sample types. General conclusions and limits of the study: Clinical and demographic metadata were provided uncurated, with the amount varying by source and participant.

This clone has a handful of counts. It lacks a known antigen. No qualities accompany the bases; no much larger clone lies one base away. V and J are truncated by 4 bases and 0 bases respectively, leaving an intervening sequence of 12 bases. The CDR3 has 15 amino acids, counting the end cysteine and phenylalanine. The kept DNA is CDR3 alone, 45 bases in frame from the first base. CDR1 and CDR2 were assigned from the germline V gene as KGHSH and LQKENI. The V and J segments used are TRBV18 and TRBJ1-2; a tentative D match to TRBD1 spans 6 bases. The source of this sequence is a human donor in a cohort sampled during active or convalescent COVID-19. The sample taken for sequencing was peripheral blood. CDR3 loop: CASSLGKGANYGYTF. The DNA is TGTGCCAGCTCACTTGGGAAGGGGGCTAACTATGGCTACACCTTC.